Listed below are T cell receptor beta chains from one sample, sequenced in a study of PD-1 blockade in classical Hodgkin lymphoma. The method was immunoSEQ multiplex PCR; TCRdb's version includes in-frame clones alone and lacks a portion of them. This sample has over 25,000 clones; about four fifths occur once, and the top ten carry around 10%. Sample: peripheral blood mononuclear cells (PBMCs), taken before the second cycle of nivolumab. These receptors all come from a human donor with classical Hodgkin lymphoma. Each CDR3 is given with its conserved first and last residue.

TRBV7-6,TRBJ2-7,CASSLADRSEQYF
TRBV29-1,TRBJ2-3,CSVDTSGGFSDTQYF
TRBV19,TRBJ1-1,CASSTPGGGTEAFF
TRBV5-6,TRBJ2-1,CASSWGLAGGYNEQFF
TRBV2,TRBJ1-5,CASRIGTGFIKPQHF
TRBV9,TRBJ2-1,CASSVSGGPYNEQFF
TRBV16,TRBJ2-2,CASSPRGTTNTGELFF
TRBV4-1,TRBJ1-1,CASSPYSGDTEAFF
TRBV5-1,TRBJ1-5,CASSLDAGGNQPQHF
TRBV15,TRBJ2-5,CATSRDQGALETQYF
TRBV28,TRBJ1-6,CASRGTASPLHF
TRBV6-5,TRBJ1-6,CASSYRVVDSPLHF
TRBV7-6,TRBJ2-2,CASSRVTPQGVYGELFF
TRBV7-2,TRBJ1-1,CASSLARQGLSTEAFF
TRBV4-3,TRBJ1-1,CASSVRSEAFF
TRBV4-3,TRBJ1-4,CASSPGTGRGEKLFF
TRBV7-9,TRBJ2-2,CASSRQGGRGELFF
TRBV21-1,TRBJ1-2,CASSKDLQGAHHLGYTF
TRBV27,TRBJ2-5,CASSLWGAQETQYF
TRBV4-2,TRBJ2-2,CASTPRAGFTGELFF
TRBV6-5,TRBJ1-4,CASSYRTDTNEKLFF
TRBV7-2,TRBJ2-7,CASSSYYEQYF
TRBV9,TRBJ2-1,CASSPPGGRNEQFF
TRBV4-1,TRBJ2-3,CASSARLYEGTQYF
TRBV7-6,TRBJ2-3,CASSPTTHDGTDTQYF
TRBV5-1,TRBJ2-5,CASSPGTSFTGETQYF
TRBV6-5,TRBJ2-3,CASSSSTDTQYF
TRBV4-3,TRBJ2-6,CASSQLAASGANVLTF
TRBV28,TRBJ2-7,CASSLGGRADEQYF
TRBV6-1,TRBJ1-2,CASSVPLGRANYGYTF
TRBV7-2,TRBJ2-3,CASSALPGLAGGRGDTQYF
TRBV7-9,TRBJ2-5,CASSLDGQGARETQYF
TRBV4-1,TRBJ1-4,CASSLGGLSNEKLFF
TRBV19,TRBJ1-5,CASSIRRGGNSNQPQHF
TRBV6-5,TRBJ2-7,CASSSSGASYEQYF
TRBV7-8,TRBJ2-5,CASSLIGETQYF
TRBV19,TRBJ1-1,CACDVRGGSNTEAFF